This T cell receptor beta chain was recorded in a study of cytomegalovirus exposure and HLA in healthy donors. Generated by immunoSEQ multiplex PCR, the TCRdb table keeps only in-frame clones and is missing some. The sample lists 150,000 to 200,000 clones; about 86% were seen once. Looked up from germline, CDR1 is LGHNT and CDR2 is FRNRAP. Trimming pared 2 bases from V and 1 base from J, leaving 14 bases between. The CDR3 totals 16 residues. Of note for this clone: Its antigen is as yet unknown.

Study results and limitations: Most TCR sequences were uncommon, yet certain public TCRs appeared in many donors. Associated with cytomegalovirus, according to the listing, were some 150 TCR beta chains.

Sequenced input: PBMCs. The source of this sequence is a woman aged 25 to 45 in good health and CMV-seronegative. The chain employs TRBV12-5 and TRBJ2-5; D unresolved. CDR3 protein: CASGLYGQLTQETQYF. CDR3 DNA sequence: TGTGCTAGTGGTTTGTATGGGCAGTTAACCCAAGAGACCCAGTACTTC. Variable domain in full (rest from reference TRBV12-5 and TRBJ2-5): DARVTQTPRHKVTEMGQEVTMRCQPILGHNTVFWYRQTMMQGLELLAYFRNRAPLDDSGMPKDRFSAEMPDATLATLKIQPSEPRDSAVYFCASGLYGQLTQETQYFGPGTRLLVL.